Here is one TCR beta chain with its context. Its specificity is not known. This specimen comes from a study of T cells in tuberculosis. Turning to the study itself: The T cells targeted glucose monomycolate, a mycobacterial lipid, via CD1B. Findings and caveats of the study: The TCR-beta difference was not significant; alpha differences partly reflected length.

The data were produced by immunoSEQ multiplex PCR, yet TCRdb's version contains in-frame clones alone and is incomplete. This sample has around 40,000 clones, with roughly 94% found just once. Time point of the sample: new active TB diagnosis, blood taken before or within 7 days of starting treatment. The germline V gene has CDR1 MNHNS and CDR2 SASEGT. V trimming: 0 bases; J trimming: 2 bases; junction bases outside the gene matches: 10. The CDR3 covers 18 residues. The sequence was obtained from an adult with tuberculosis. The chain joins TRBV6-1 to TRBJ2-7; 10 positions agree with TRBD1. The sample was PBMCs, taken at tuberculosis diagnosis. CDR3 bases: TGTGCCAGCAGTGAAGCAGGGATTGGACAGGGGGATACCTACGAGCAGTACTTC. Protein product: CASSEAGIGQGDTYEQYF.